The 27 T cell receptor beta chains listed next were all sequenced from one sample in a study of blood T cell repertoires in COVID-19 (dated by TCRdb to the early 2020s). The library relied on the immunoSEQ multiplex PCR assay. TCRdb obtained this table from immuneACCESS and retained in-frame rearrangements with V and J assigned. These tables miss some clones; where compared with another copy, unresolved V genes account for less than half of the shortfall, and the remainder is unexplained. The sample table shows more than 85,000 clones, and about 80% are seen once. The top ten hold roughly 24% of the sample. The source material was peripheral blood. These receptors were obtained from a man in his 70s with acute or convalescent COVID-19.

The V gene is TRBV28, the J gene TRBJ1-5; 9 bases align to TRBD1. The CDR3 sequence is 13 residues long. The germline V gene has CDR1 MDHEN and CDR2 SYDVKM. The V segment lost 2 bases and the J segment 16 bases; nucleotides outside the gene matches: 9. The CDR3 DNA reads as TGTGCCAGCAGTTTAAATCGGGGGACAGGGCAACATTTT. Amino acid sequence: CASSLNRGTGQHF.

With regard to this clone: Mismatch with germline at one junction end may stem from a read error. CDR3 region: CASSLAGTKTGQETQYF. CDR3 nucleotide sequence: TGTGCTAGCAGCTTAGCTGGTACTAAGACAGGTCAAGAGACCCAGTACTTC. V usage is TRBV7-7 and J usage is TRBJ2-5; TRBD1 is a possible D gene (6 bases). Germline V gene lookup returns CDR1 SSHAT and CDR2 FNYEAQ (reference sequence). The CDR3 extends over 17 amino acids.

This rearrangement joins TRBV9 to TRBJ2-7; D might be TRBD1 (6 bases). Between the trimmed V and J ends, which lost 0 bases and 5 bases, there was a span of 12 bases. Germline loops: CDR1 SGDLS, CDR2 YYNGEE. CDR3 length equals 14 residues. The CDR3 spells CASSVDYRENEQYF. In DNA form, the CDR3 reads TGTGCCAGCAGCGTAGACTACAGGGAGAACGAGCAGTACTTC.

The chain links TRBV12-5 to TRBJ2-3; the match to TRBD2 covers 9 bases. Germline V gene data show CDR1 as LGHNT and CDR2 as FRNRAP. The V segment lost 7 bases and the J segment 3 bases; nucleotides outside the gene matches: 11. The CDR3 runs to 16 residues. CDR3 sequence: CASAQGAGGVTDTQYF. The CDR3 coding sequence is TGTGCTAGTGCCCAGGGAGCGGGAGGAGTGACAGATACGCAGTATTTT.

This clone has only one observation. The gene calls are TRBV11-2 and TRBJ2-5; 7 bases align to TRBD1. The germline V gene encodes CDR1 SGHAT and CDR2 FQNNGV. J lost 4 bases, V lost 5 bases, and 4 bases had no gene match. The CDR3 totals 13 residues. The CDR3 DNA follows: TGTGCCAGCAGCCCGACAGGGTTAGAGACCCAGTACTTC. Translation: CASSPTGLETQYF.

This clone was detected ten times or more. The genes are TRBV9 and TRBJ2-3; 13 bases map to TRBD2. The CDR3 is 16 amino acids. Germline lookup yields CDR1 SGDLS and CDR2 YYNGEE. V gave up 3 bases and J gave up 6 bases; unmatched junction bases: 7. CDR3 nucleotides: TGTGCCAGCAGCGCCCCAGGACTAGCGGGAGTGGATACGCAGTATTTT. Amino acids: CASSAPGLAGVDTQYF.

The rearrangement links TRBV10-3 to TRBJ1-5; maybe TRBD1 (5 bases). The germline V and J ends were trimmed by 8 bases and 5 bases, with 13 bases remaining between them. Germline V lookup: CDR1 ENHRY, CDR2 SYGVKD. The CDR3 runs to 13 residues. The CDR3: CAISGGVDQPQHF. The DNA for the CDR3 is TGTGCCATCTCCGGGGGAGTCGATCAGCCCCAGCATTTT.

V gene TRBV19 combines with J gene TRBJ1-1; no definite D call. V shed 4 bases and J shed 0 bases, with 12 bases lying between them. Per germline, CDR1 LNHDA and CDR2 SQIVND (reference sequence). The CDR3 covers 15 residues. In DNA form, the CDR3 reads TGTGCCAGTAGTAAGGAGACCACCATGAACACTGAAGCTTTCTTT. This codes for CASSKETTMNTEAFF.

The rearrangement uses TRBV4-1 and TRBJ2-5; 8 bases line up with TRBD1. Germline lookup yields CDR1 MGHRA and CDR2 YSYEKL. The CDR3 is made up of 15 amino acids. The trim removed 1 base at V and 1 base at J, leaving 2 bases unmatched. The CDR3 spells CASSQGTGSQETQYF. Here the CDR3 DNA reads TGCGCCAGCAGCCAAGGGACAGGGTCCCAAGAGACCCAGTACTTC.

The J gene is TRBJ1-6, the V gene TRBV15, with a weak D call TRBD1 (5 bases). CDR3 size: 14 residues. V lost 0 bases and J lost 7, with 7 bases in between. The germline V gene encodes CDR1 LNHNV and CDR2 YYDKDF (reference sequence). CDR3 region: CATSRDGGNSPLHF. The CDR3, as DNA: TGTGCCACCAGCAGAGATGGGGGGAATTCACCCCTCCACTTT.

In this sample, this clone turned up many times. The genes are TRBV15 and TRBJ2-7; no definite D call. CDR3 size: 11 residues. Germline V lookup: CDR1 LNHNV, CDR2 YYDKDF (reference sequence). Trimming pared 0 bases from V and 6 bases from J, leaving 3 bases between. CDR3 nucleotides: TGTGCCACCAGCAGAGAGGCCGAGCAGTACTTC. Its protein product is CATSREAEQYF.

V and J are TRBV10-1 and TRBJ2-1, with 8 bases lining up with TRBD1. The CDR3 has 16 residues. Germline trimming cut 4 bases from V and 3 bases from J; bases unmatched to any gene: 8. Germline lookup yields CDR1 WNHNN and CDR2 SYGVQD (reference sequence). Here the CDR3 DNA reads TGCGCCAGCAGTGGGCGACAGGGGAGATACTACAATGAGCAGTTCTTC. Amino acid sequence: CASSGRQGRYYNEQFF.

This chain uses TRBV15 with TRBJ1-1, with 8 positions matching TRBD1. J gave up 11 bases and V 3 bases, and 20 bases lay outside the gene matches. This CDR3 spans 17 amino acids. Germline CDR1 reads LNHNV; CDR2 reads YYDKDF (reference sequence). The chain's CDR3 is CATSSRQGTSGIRLAFF. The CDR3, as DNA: TGTGCCACCAGCAGTAGACAGGGGACTTCGGGGATTCGGCTGGCTTTCTTT.

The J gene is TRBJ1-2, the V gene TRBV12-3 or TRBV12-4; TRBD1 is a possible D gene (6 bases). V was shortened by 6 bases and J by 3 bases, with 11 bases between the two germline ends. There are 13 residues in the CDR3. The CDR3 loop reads CASRRQEDYGYTF. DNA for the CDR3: TGTGCCAGCAGAAGACAGGAGGACTATGGCTACACCTTC.

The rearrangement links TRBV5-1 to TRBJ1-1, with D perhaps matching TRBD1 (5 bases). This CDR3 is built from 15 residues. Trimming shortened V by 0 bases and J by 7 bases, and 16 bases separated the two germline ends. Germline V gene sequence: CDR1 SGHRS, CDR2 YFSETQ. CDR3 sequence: CASSLEAGIGSEAFF. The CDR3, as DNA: TGCGCCAGCAGCTTGGAGGCAGGGATTGGAAGTGAAGCTTTCTTT.

CDR3 region: CASSPGLAGFLGTQYF. The CDR3 DNA reads TGTGCCAGCAGCCCCGGGCTAGCGGGTTTTCTTGGTACGCAGTATTTT. V is TRBV7-2 and J is TRBJ2-3, with 8 positions matching TRBD2. Germline trimming cut 5 bases from V and 8 bases from J; bases unmatched to any gene: 15. Germline V gene data show CDR1 as SGHTA and CDR2 as FQGNSA. CDR3 size: 16 residues.

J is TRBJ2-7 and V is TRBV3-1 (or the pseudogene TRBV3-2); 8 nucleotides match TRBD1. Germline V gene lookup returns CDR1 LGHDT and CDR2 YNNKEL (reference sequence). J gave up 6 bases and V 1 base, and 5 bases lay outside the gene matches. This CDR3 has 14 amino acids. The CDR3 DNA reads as TGTGCCAGCAGCCAAGGGGCAGGGGGCGGCGAGCAGTACTTC. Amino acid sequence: CASSQGAGGGEQYF.

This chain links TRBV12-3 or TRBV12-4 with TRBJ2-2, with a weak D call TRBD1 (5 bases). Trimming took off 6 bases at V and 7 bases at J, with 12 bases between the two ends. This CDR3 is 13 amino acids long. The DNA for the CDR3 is TGTGCCAGCAGCTACCTTACAGGCGGGGAGCTGTTTTTT. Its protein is CASSYLTGGELFF.

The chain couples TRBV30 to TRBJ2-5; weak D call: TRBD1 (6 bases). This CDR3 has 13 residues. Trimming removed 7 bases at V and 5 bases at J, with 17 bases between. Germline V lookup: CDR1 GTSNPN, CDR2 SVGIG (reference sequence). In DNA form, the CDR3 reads TGTGCCTATCCCAGGGGTAATGGGGAGACCCAGTACTTC. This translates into CAYPRGNGETQYF. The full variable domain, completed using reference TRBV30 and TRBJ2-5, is SQTIHQWPATLVQPVGSPLSLECTVEGTSNPNLYWYRQAAGRGLQLLFYSVGIGQISSEVPQNLSASRPQDRQFILSSKKLLLSDSGFYLCAYPRGNGETQYFGPGTRLLVL.

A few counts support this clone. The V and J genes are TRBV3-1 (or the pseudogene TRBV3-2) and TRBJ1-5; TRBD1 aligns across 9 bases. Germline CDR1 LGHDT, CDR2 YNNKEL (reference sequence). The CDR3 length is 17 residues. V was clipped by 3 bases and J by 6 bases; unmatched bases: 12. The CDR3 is CASSQGWDREWGQPQHF. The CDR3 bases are TGTGCCAGCAGCCAGGGGTGGGACAGGGAATGGGGTCAGCCCCAGCATTTT.

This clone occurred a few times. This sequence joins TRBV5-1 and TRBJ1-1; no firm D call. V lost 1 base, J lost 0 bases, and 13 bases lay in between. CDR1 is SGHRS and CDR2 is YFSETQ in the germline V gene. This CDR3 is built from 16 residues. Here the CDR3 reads CASSLSVGPMNTEAFF. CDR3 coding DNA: TGCGCCAGCAGCTTGAGCGTCGGCCCGATGAACACTGAAGCTTTCTTT.

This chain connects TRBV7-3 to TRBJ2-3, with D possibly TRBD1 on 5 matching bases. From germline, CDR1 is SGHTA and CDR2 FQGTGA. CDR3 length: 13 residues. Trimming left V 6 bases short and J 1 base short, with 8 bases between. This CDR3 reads CASRTDRTDTQYF. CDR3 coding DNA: TGTGCCAGCAGGACAGACCGCACAGATACGCAGTATTTT.

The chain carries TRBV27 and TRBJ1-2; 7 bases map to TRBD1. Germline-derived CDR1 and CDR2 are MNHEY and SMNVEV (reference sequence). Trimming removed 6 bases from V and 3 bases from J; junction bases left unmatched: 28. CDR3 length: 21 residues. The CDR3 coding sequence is TGTGCCAGCAGCTTTGCTTTATCGACAGGGCAGGGCTGGCTAACGGACTATGGCTACACCTTC. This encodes CASSFALSTGQGWLTDYGYTF.

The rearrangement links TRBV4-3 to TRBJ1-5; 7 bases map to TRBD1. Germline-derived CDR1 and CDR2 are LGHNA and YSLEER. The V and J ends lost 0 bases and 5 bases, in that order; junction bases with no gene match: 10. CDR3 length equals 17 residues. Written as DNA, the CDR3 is TGCGCCAGCAGCCAAGATAGTCGAGGGGGCGCGGATCAGCCCCAGCATTTT. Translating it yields CASSQDSRGGADQPQHF.

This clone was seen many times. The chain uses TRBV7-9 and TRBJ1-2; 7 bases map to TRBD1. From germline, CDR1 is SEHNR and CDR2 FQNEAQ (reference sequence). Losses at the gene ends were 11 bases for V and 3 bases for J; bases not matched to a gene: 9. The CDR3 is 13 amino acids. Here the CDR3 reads CAARTGADYGYTF. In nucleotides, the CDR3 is TGTGCCGCCCGAACAGGGGCGGACTATGGCTACACCTTC.

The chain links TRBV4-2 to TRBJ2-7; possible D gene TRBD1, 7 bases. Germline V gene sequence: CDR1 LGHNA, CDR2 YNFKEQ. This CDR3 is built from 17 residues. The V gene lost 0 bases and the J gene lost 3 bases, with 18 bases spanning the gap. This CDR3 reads CASSQEGWRDSNYEQYF. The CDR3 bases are TGTGCCAGCAGCCAAGAGGGGTGGCGGGACAGTAACTACGAGCAGTACTTC.

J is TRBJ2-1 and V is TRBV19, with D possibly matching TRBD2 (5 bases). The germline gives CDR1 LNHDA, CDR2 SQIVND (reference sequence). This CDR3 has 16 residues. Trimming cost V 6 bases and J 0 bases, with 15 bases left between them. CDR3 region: CASRRESGSSYNEQFF. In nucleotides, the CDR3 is TGTGCCAGTAGAAGGGAGAGCGGTAGCTCCTACAATGAGCAGTTCTTC.